This TCR beta chain was sequenced during a study of cytomegalovirus exposure and HLA in healthy donors. Study results and caveats: The majority of TCR sequences were rare, yet some public TCRs appeared in many donors. Investigators reported over 150 TCR beta chains as tied to cytomegalovirus. Apparent HLA restriction characterized most CMV-associated TCR beta chains in a later analysis.

The CDR3 spans 13 residues. The V gene lost 2 bases and the J gene lost 4 bases, with 9 bases spanning the gap. Germline CDR1 SEHNR, CDR2 FQNEAQ (reference sequence). Primers: 60 Vbeta forward and 13 Jbeta reverse. Profiling relied on immunoSEQ multiplex PCR, and the TCRdb table lists in-frame clones only, not all of them. Among around 200,000 clones listed, approximately 59% were seen once. As for this clone: Its specificity is not known.

The genes are TRBV7-9 and TRBJ2-7; the D is unclear. The TCR comes from a man aged 40-49 years in good health and CMV-seronegative. The sequencing input was PBMCs. CDR3 sequence: CASSLTLSYEQYF. CDR3 DNA: TGTGCCAGCAGCTTAACCCTGAGTTACGAGCAGTACTTC. The full variable domain, in which reference TRBV7-9 and TRBJ2-7 provide the parts outside the CDR3, is DTGVSQNPRHKITKRGQNVTFRCDPISEHNRLYWYRQTLGQGPEFLTYFQNEAQLEKSRLLSDRFSAERPKGSFSTLEIQRTEQGDSAMYLCASSLTLSYEQYFGPGTRLTVT.